This T cell receptor (beta chain) stems from a study of blood T cell repertoires in COVID-19. Study summary: PBMCs, B-cell-depleted T cells, or T cells were the source of the cDNA or gDNA that made up the material.

J lost 4 bases, V lost 3 bases, and 8 bases had no gene match. The CDR3 covers 17 residues. Germline assignment: CDR1 SGDLS and CDR2 YYNGEE. Assay: immunoSEQ multiplex PCR; the TCRdb copy retains only in-frame clones and omits some. Of 95,000 to 100,000 clones listed, around 90% were seen once; the top ten hold roughly 17%. The chain links TRBV9 to TRBJ2-2; the match to TRBD2 covers 11 bases. Sequences were obtained from peripheral blood. The receptor comes from a man aged 45-65 years with acute or convalescent COVID-19. CDR3 sequence reads: CASSGPWTSGFTGELFF. CDR3 DNA sequence: TGTGCCAGCAGCGGCCCTTGGACTAGCGGGTTCACCGGGGAGCTGTTTTTT.